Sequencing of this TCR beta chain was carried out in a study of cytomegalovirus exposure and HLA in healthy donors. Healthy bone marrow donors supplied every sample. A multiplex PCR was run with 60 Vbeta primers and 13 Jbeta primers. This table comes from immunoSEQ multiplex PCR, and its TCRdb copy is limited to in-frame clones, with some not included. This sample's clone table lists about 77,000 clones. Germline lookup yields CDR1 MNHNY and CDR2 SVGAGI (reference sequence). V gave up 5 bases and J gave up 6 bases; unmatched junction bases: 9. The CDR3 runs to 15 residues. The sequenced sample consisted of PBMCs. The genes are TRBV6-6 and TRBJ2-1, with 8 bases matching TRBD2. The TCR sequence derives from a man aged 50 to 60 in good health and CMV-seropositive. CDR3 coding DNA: TGTGCCAGCAGTATACGGGAGGGCCGAATCAATGAGCAGTTCTTC. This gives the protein CASSIREGRINEQFF.